The 15 T cell receptor beta chains below were found in one sample sequenced in a study of blood T cell repertoires in COVID-19. Profiling relied on immunoSEQ multiplex PCR, and the TCRdb table lists in-frame clones only, not all of them. The sample gives 75,000 to 100,000 clones, about 89% of which show up once; 7.4% is in the top ten. The sequencing input was peripheral blood. The receptors were gathered from a human donor with acute or convalescent COVID-19. The donor label of this sample is uncertain.

CDR3 amino acids: CASSSRGGRGTDTQYF. The CDR3 nucleotides read TGCGCCAGCAGCTCTCGGGGAGGAAGGGGCACAGATACGCAGTATTTT. The chain carries TRBV5-1 and TRBJ2-3, with D possibly matching TRBD2 (6 bases). With 3 bases removed from V and 1 base from J, the gap between germline ends came to 15 bases. From germline, CDR1 is SGHRS and CDR2 YFSETQ. There are 16 residues in the CDR3.

This chain connects TRBV5-5 to TRBJ2-1; 8 bases are a match to TRBD2. The V segment lost 0 bases and the J segment 3 bases; nucleotides outside the gene matches: 2. The CDR3 sequence is 15 residues long. CDR1 and CDR2 (germline): SGHKS, YYEKEE (reference sequence). The CDR3 DNA is TGTGCCAGCAGCTTGGTTGCGGGGGGCTACAATGAGCAGTTCTTC. As protein: CASSLVAGGYNEQFF. Looking up the rest from reference TRBV5-5 and TRBJ2-1 gives the full variable domain: DAGVTQSPTHLIKTRGQQVTLRCSPISGHKSVSWYQQVLGQGPQFIFQYYEKEERGRGNFPDRFSARQFPNYSSELNVNALLLGDSALYLCASSLVAGGYNEQFFGPGTRLTVL.

A note on this clone: Because the CDR3 is missing its conserved closing phenylalanine or tryptophan, this is likely a read error. The DNA is omitted, as the CDR3 cannot be located on it reliably, and the CDR3 follows TCRdb's listing. The CDR3 sequence: CASSSGTGQNLNY. The chain uses TRBV12-3 or TRBV12-4 and TRBJ1-2. Both ends counted, the CDR3 spans 13 residues.

The chain couples TRBV7-2 to TRBJ1-4; 7 bases are shared with TRBD1. The J segment lost 8 bases and the V segment lost 4 bases, leaving 19 bases of the junction unmatched. CDR1 and CDR2 (germline): SGHTA, FQGNSA. The length of the CDR3 is 18 residues. DNA of the CDR3: TGTGCCAGCAGCTCTCCTTACGCCAACAGGGGTAGGGGCGAAAAACTGTTTTTT. Protein product: CASSSPYANRGRGEKLFF.

The chain couples TRBV7-2 to TRBJ2-7; weak D call: TRBD1 (6 bases). The germline V gene encodes CDR1 SGHTA and CDR2 FQGNSA. V lost 0 bases to trimming and J lost 3 bases, with 9 bases between them. CDR3 size: 14 residues. The CDR3 sequence is CASSLAGQRYEQYF. CDR3 coding DNA: TGTGCCAGCAGCTTAGCGGGACAACGCTACGAGCAGTACTTC.

This clone was counted only a few times. The chain uses TRBV28 and TRBJ1-1, with D hard to call. Trimming took 6 bases from V and 3 from J, leaving 14 bases between them. In germline, CDR1 is MDHEN, CDR2 SYDVKM. The CDR3 runs to 14 residues. Here the CDR3 DNA reads TGTGCCAGCAGCTGCGGGTTGAAGGACACTGAAGCTTTCTTT. The encoded protein is CASSCGLKDTEAFF.

The chain recombines TRBV6-5 with TRBJ1-6, with 10 bases identical to TRBD1. The CDR3 length is 16 residues. The V gene's germline CDR1 is MNHEY and CDR2 SVGAGI. The V segment lost 4 bases and the J segment 14 bases; nucleotides outside the gene matches: 14. The CDR3 protein is CASSSRDRGAQWALHF. For the CDR3, the DNA is TGTGCCAGCAGTTCGCGGGACAGGGGAGCGCAGTGGGCCCTCCACTTT.

The J gene is TRBJ1-2, the V gene TRBV5-4; D perhaps matches TRBD1 (6 bases). V gave up 2 bases and J gave up 8 bases, with 19 bases separating them. CDR3 length: 15 residues. Looked up from germline, CDR1 is SGHNT and CDR2 is YYREEE (reference sequence). The CDR3 nucleotides are TGTGCCAGCAGCTTTAGGGGAACAGGGAGGGTAGGCTACACCTTC. Translation: CASSFRGTGRVGYTF.

V and J are TRBV9 and TRBJ1-4; the D gene is possibly TRBD1 (5 bases). Germline loops: CDR1 SGDLS, CDR2 YYNGEE. The CDR3 spans 14 residues. Trimming left V 4 bases short and J 7 bases short, with 14 bases between. CDR3 region: CASSLGQGSEKLFF. The CDR3 coding sequence is TGTGCCAGCAGCCTCGGGCAGGGATCTGAAAAACTGTTTTTT.

This clone was recorded only once. The chain recombines TRBV5-1 with TRBJ1-2; D is ambiguous. The CDR3 contains 15 residues. V was trimmed by 2 bases and J by 3 bases, leaving 14 bases between them. Germline CDR1 is SGHRS and CDR2 is YFSETQ. CDR3 in DNA: TGCGCCAGCAGCTTAACCGGGAGAACCCACTATGGCTACACCTTC. It encodes CASSLTGRTHYGYTF.

The chain joins TRBV6-5 to TRBJ2-7, with D possibly being TRBD1 (6 bases). V was clipped by 0 bases and J by 5 bases, with 11 bases between them. The CDR3 consists of 14 residues. In germline, CDR1 is MNHEY, CDR2 SVGAGI. As DNA, the CDR3 is TGTGCCAGCAGTTACTCCGGCAGGGGCCACGAGCAGTACTTC. Translation gives CASSYSGRGHEQYF.

This chain joins TRBV30 and TRBJ2-3, with TRBD2 matching over 13 bases. J gave up 4 bases and V 1 base, and 8 bases lay outside the gene matches. The CDR3 runs 17 residues. Per germline, CDR1 GTSNPN and CDR2 SVGIG (reference sequence). CDR3 residues: CAWSGITSGGAADTQYF. The CDR3 bases are TGTGCCTGGAGTGGTATCACTAGCGGGGGGGCCGCAGATACGCAGTATTTT.

This chain uses TRBV7-2 with TRBJ2-1, with TRBD1 matching 10 bases. CDR1 and CDR2 (germline): SGHTA, FQGNSA. With V trimmed by 1 base and J by 10 bases, 4 bases remained unmatched. The CDR3 runs 14 residues. CDR3 in amino acids: CASSLGTGGYEQFF. DNA for the CDR3: TGTGCCAGCAGCTTAGGGACAGGGGGTTACGAGCAGTTCTTC. Together with reference TRBV7-2 and TRBJ2-1, the CDR3 gives the full variable domain: GAGVSQSPSNKVTEKGKDVELRCDPISGHTALYWYRQSLGQGLEFLIYFQGNSAPDKSGLPSDRFSAERTGGSVSTLTIQRTQQEDSAVYLCASSLGTGGYEQFFGPGTRLTVL.

The rearrangement links TRBV19 to TRBJ2-3; the match to TRBD2 covers 9 bases. CDR3 size: 15 residues. Germline CDR1 and CDR2: LNHDA and SQIVND (reference sequence). After removal of 4 bases from V and 1 base from J, the junction contained 3 bases not matched to a gene. The DNA for the CDR3 is TGTGCCAGTAGTAAGTCTAGCGGGGGCACAGATACGCAGTATTTT. Its protein product is CASSKSSGGTDTQYF.

V is TRBV5-4 and J is TRBJ2-5; 8 bases agree with TRBD2. Germline CDR1 reads SGHNT; CDR2 reads YYREEE (reference sequence). The CDR3 sequence is 15 residues long. With 3 bases clipped from V and 1 base from J, the junction kept 5 bases outside the gene matches. For the CDR3, the DNA is TGTGCCAGCAGCTCCACCGGGGGGGCCCAAGAGACCCAGTACTTC. Amino acid sequence: CASSSTGGAQETQYF. The full variable domain, with the rest looked up from reference TRBV5-4 and TRBJ2-5, is ETGVTQSPTHLIKTRGQQVTLRCSSQSGHNTVSWYQQALGQGPQFIFQYYREEENGRGNFPPRFSGLQFPNYSSELNVNALELDDSALYLCASSSTGGAQETQYFGPGTRLLVL.